The 10 T cell receptor beta chains below come from one sample, sequenced in a study of blood T cells in healthy people across ages (dated by TCRdb to the mid-2010s). Libraries were built with 5' RACE. Instrument on record: Illumina HiSeq 2500. A second PCR of roughly 6 to 12 cycles was performed with a sample-barcoded 5' primer and a J-beta primer mix. TCRdb cleaned the public reads at Q25 with fastp, built clones with MiXCR and kept in-frame beta chains. Each CDR3 protein gets just one entry, which takes the most common genes and DNA from the rows behind it. The sample data list roughly 1 million distinct CDR3 sequences, and almost 25% of these were observed just once. The ten largest account for 0.75% of the sample. The sample was also linked to a second study, of T cells of mothers and their children.

The material sequenced was blood. The receptors originated from a girl aged 2-10 years in good health.

The sample holds a few counts of this clonotype. This sequence joins TRBV7-2 and TRBJ1-5, with D perhaps matching TRBD1 (6 bases). CDR1 is SGHTA and CDR2 is FQGNSA in the germline V gene. V lost 3 bases and J lost 6, with 15 bases in between. The CDR3 length is 15 residues. CDR3 sequence: CASSLDSRAFQPQHF. The DNA of the CDR3 is TGTGCCAGCAGCTTGGACAGCAGAGCGTTTCAGCCCCAGCATTTT.

This clonotype has just a few counts. The chain combines TRBV20-1 with TRBJ2-5; either TRBD1 or TRBD2 may supply D (6 bases each). In germline, CDR1 is DFQATT, CDR2 SNEGSKA (reference sequence). The CDR3 has 15 amino acids. This chain's CDR3 is CRREGGDEEKETQYF. CDR3 in DNA: TGCAGGAGAGAGGGGGGCGATGAAGAAAAAGAGACCCAGTACTTC.

As for this clonotype: The CDR3 end shows no conserved phenylalanine or tryptophan, and so a read error is likely. The DNA is left out, because the CDR3 cannot be placed on it with certainty; the CDR3 is given as TCRdb lists it. The chain is built from TRBV3-1 and TRBJ2-1; TRBD2 is taken as the D call from the table, unchecked against the DNA. The CDR3 numbers 14 amino acids, ends counted. CDR1 and CDR2 from the germline V gene are LGHDT and YNNKEL (reference sequence). The CDR3 sequence is CASSQDRSSGPKII.

This rearrangement joins TRBV2 to TRBJ1-6; D unclear. Trimming left V 3 bases short and J 10 bases short, with 16 bases between. Germline CDR1 is SNHLY and CDR2 is FYNNEI. The CDR3 sequence is 15 residues long. In DNA, the CDR3 is TGTGCCAGCAGTGATAATCCTGACGGACGGTCACCCCTCCACTTT. It codes for CASSDNPDGRSPLHF.

In its sample, this clonotype was seen a few times. The rearrangement joins TRBV11-2 to TRBJ2-1, with TRBD1 matching 9 bases. Germline loops: CDR1 SGHAT, CDR2 FQNNGV. V lost 1 base to trimming and J lost 7 bases; unmatched junction nucleotides: 5. This CDR3 comprises 15 residues. The CDR3 protein is CASSLGRTGENEQFF. The CDR3 DNA reads as TGTGCCAGCAGCTTAGGTAGGACAGGGGAAAATGAGCAGTTCTTC.

This clonotype was detected only a few times. The genes are TRBV7-8 and TRBJ2-1; D gene uncertain. The germline V and J ends were trimmed by 3 bases and 0 bases, with 15 bases remaining between them. The CDR3 consists of 17 residues. Germline CDR1 and CDR2: SGHVS and FQNEAQ. CDR3 in DNA: TGTGCCAGCAGCTTTCTCCCCCCCTACAGCTCCTACAATGAGCAGTTCTTC. This gives the protein CASSFLPPYSSYNEQFF.

This clonotype was recorded a few times. The rearrangement links TRBV6-1 to TRBJ2-1; TRBD2 agrees at 8 bases. The CDR3 covers 14 residues. Germline V gene lookup returns CDR1 MNHNS and CDR2 SASEGT. V was pared by 0 bases and J by 6 bases, with 1 base of the junction left unmatched. DNA for the CDR3: TGTGCCAGCAGTGAAGCCGGGACTAGCAATGAGCAGTTCTTC. It encodes CASSEAGTSNEQFF.

A few counts support this clonotype. V is TRBV7-9 and J is TRBJ2-7; D is ambiguous. CDR3 length equals 14 residues. Trimming cost V 2 bases and J 3 bases, with 11 bases left between them. Germline V lookup: CDR1 SEHNR, CDR2 FQNEAQ (reference sequence). The CDR3 region is CASSLPLGIYEQYF. The CDR3 DNA follows: TGTGCCAGCAGCTTACCCCTAGGAATCTACGAGCAGTACTTC.

Worth noting for this clonotype: An end of the junction does not agree with germline; a read error may underlie this. The gene calls are TRBV28 and TRBJ2-5; no definite D call. The CDR3 spans 13 residues. CDR1 and CDR2 from the germline V gene are MDHEN and SYDVKM. CDR3 bases: TGTGCCAGCAGTTTGCCTGCCCAAGAGTCCCAGTACTTC. It translates to CASSLPAQESQYF.

The rearrangement links TRBV29-1 to TRBJ1-1; 7 positions agree with TRBD1. The CDR3 has 15 amino acids. Germline lookup yields CDR1 SQVTM and CDR2 ANQGSEA. V dropped 4 bases and J dropped 3; count of bases not matched to a gene: 11. The CDR3 DNA follows: TGCAGCGTTGCCCCCGGGGCAGGGGGTGACACTGAAGCTTTCTTT. Amino acids: CSVAPGAGGDTEAFF.